The sequence of this T cell receptor (beta chain) was determined in a study of CD8 T cells in acute hepatitis C reinfection. For the study at large: CD8+ T cells specific for HCV NS3-1073 were sequenced. Findings and caveats of the study: Overrepresentation in the naive pool did not explain the preferential TRBV04 and TRBV06 usage seen in all groups. Acute resolver, follow-up resolver and acute chronic samples had similar high diversity.

Trimming removed 3 bases from V and 3 bases from J; junction bases left unmatched: 5. CDR3 length equals 15 residues. Germline V gene sequence: CDR1 SGDLS, CDR2 YYNGEE. TCRdb keeps only in-frame clones here, not all; method: immunoSEQ multiplex PCR. The sample has 30,000 to 40,000 clones, 75% to 90% seen once. With regard to this clone: No antigen is known for it.

Time point meaning: naive CD8 control sorted from an acute-time-point sample. The sequence was obtained from a woman in her late teens or twenties who spontaneously cleared hepatitis C infection. The chain recombines TRBV9 with TRBJ2-3, with 9 bases that match TRBD1. Sequenced: naive CD8+ T cells from PBMCs. CDR3 sequence (DNA): TGTGCCAGCAGCGCAGAGACAGGGGGGACAGATACGCAGTATTTT. Translation gives CASSAETGGTDTQYF. Looking up the rest from reference TRBV9 and TRBJ2-3 gives the full variable domain: DSGVTQTPKHLITATGQRVTLRCSPRSGDLSVYWYQQSLDQGLQFLIQYYNGEERAKGNILERFSAQQFPDLHSELNLSSLELGDSALYFCASSAETGGTDTQYFGPGTRLTVL.